The TCR beta chain under discussion was sequenced for a study of CD4 T cells in relation to SARS-CoV-2 and coronaviruses. Study at large: PBMCs were cultured with antigen for roughly 11 days before TCR beta sequencing.

CD4+ T cells from unexposed donors were obtained before the COVID-19 pandemic (2011-2018). After about 10 days of culture, CD4+ T cells were isolated. J gave up 3 bases and V 6 bases, and 8 bases lay outside the gene matches. Per germline, CDR1 MNHEY and CDR2 SMNVEV (reference sequence). CDR3 length: 15 amino acids. The table lists this clone with a count of one. Its antigen remains unknown. Overall study results and limits: This crossreactivity analysis covered spike protein alone, no other viral proteins.

The method was immunoSEQ multiplex PCR; TCRdb's version includes in-frame clones alone and lacks a portion of them. The sample lists about 22,000 clones, around 68% occurring once. The chain uses TRBV27 and TRBJ1-2; 9 nucleotides match TRBD1. This receptor was obtained from a human donor in good health. The sample comprised CD4+ T cells from PBMCs, cultured in vitro. The CDR3 loop reads CASSTSDRGDYGYTF. For the CDR3, the DNA is TGTGCCAGCAGCACCTCCGACAGGGGGGACTATGGCTACACCTTC.